The 7 T cell receptor beta chains given below trace back to one sample, sequenced in a study of human T cells and chemical hapten exposure. TCRdb reanalysed the RACE reads using MiXCR and keeps one entry per CDR3 protein. The repertoire includes fewer than 300,000 distinct CDR3 sequences, 7.5% to 9% of them detected once, and over 2% sits in the top ten. Time point: pre-sensitization, week 0. Treatment in this sample: therapeutic diphenylcyclopropenone sensitization with weekly scalp DPC. The specimen comprised whole blood, sampled in connection with sensitization to the hapten diphenylcyclopropenone (DPC). These receptors were collected from a woman in her 40s with alopecia areata. Some clones in this sample may be carry-over from other donors' samples.

This clonotype was counted a few times. The chain has TRBV20-1 and TRBJ2-3, with D possibly matching TRBD1 (6 bases). This CDR3 spans 15 amino acids. The germline gives CDR1 DFQATT, CDR2 SNEGSKA (reference sequence). V lost 1 base and J 2 bases, leaving 13 bases between the germline ends. The CDR3: CSARVPDRITDTQYF. CDR3 DNA: TGCAGTGCTAGAGTCCCCGACAGGATCACAGATACGCAGTATTTT.

This clonotype appeared many times. The chain combines TRBV5-1 with TRBJ1-2, with D possibly matching TRBD1 (6 bases). The CDR3 totals 14 residues. The V end was cut by 2 bases, the J end by 2 bases, with 10 bases between. Germline lookup yields CDR1 SGHRS and CDR2 YFSETQ. As DNA, the CDR3 is TGCGCCAGCAGCTTCGAGGACAGCAACTATGGCTACACCTTC. Translated: CASSFEDSNYGYTF.

This clonotype was picked up a small number of times. The chain links TRBV20-1 to TRBJ2-1; 12 bases are a match to TRBD2. V lost 6 bases to trimming and J lost 6 bases; unmatched junction nucleotides: 9. This CDR3 contains 15 residues. CDR1 DFQATT and CDR2 SNEGSKA come from the germline V gene (reference sequence). The CDR3 region is CSAPTSGSRSNEQFF. The CDR3 coding sequence is TGCAGTGCCCCGACTAGCGGGAGTCGCAGCAATGAGCAGTTCTTC.

The V and J genes are TRBV6-5 and TRBJ2-5; no clear D. Trimming stripped 6 bases from V and 4 bases from J, with 18 bases between. The germline V gene has CDR1 MNHEY and CDR2 SVGAGI. The CDR3 spans 15 residues. DNA for the CDR3: TGTGCCAGCAGCCGCCAGGACGGGCGAGGAGAGACCCAGTACTTC. It codes for CASSRQDGRGETQYF.

CDR3 residues: CASSGLAGSGELFF. CDR3 DNA sequence: TGTGCCAGCAGCGGACTAGCGGGGAGCGGGGAGCTGTTTTTT. The chain combines TRBV7-2 with TRBJ2-2; 12 bases agree with TRBD2. Trimming cost V 5 bases and J 7 bases; bases outside gene matches: 2. Germline V CDR1 and CDR2: SGHTA, FQGNSA. This CDR3 contains 14 residues.

The sample holds a few counts of this clonotype. The J gene is TRBJ2-1, the V gene TRBV6-5; D gene unclear. The CDR3 is made up of 11 amino acids. The germline V gene has CDR1 MNHEY and CDR2 SVGAGI. V was trimmed by 7 bases and J by 15 bases, leaving 16 bases between them. The CDR3 sequence: CASTHHDPRFF. The CDR3 nucleotides read TGTGCCAGCACCCATCACGACCCTAGGTTCTTC.

This clonotype was seen more than once but under ten times. V usage is TRBV18 and J usage is TRBJ1-1; 8 bases map to TRBD1. Germline values: CDR1 KGHSH, CDR2 LQKENI. This CDR3 is built from 16 residues. V gave up 3 bases and J gave up 3 bases; unmatched junction bases: 9. CDR3 residues: CASSPSQGAVHTEAFF. Here the CDR3 DNA reads TGTGCCAGCTCACCCTCGCAGGGGGCAGTTCACACTGAAGCTTTCTTT.